This record looks at one T cell receptor beta chain sequence and its context. Whole blood, 2.5 ml, came from adult healthy volunteers. The source of the sample is a study of naive and memory T cell subsets. Blood and skin TCR RNA was reverse transcribed with alpha and beta constant primers. TCRdb independently ran MiXCR on the 5' RACE reads; one entry per CDR3 protein. The data hold roughly 26,000 distinct CDR3 sequences, with roughly 25% observed a single time. V gave up 3 bases and J gave up 2 bases; unmatched junction bases: 11. The CDR3 runs to 17 residues. Germline CDR1 and CDR2: SQVTM and ANQGSEA.

This chain uses TRBV29-1 with TRBJ2-3; 10 bases fit TRBD2. The origin of this receptor is a female donor in good health. The DNA of the CDR3 is TGCAGCGTTGAGGGTCTAGGGAGCGGGAGGGACACAGATACGCAGTATTTT. It codes for CSVEGLGSGRDTDTQYF.